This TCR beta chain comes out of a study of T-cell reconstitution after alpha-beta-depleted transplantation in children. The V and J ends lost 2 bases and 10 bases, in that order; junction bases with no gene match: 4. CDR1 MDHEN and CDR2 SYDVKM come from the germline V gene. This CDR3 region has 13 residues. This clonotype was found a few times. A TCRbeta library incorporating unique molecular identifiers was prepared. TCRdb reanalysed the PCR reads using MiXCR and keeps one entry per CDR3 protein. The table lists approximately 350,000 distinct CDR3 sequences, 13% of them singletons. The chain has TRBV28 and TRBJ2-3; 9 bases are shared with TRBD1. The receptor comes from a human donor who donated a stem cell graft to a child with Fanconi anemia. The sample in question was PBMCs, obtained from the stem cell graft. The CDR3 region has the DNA TGTGCCAGCAGTTTAGTACAGGGGGCAGCGCAGTATTTT. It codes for CASSLVQGAAQYF.